This T cell receptor (beta chain) was recorded in a study of shared clonotypes between healthy human individuals. Overall study context: Each donor contributed plates that comprised three CD4 naive, three CD4 memory, two CD8 naive and one CD8 memory.

A remark on this clone: Antigen specificity is unknown.

TCRdb's copy holds only in-frame clones and misses some; the assay was immunoSEQ multiplex PCR. The sample lists some 1.5 million clones, roughly 97% seen once, with about 1.2% in the top ten. Findings and caveats of the study: The authors sampled blood alone, and tissue repertoires likely differ. Clonotype sharing among donors was expected to depend on sequencing depth.

The CDR3 consists of 19 residues. The V gene's germline CDR1 is KGHSH and CDR2 LQKENI. The junction had 11 bases not matched to a gene; V was cut back by 3 bases and J by 0 bases. The specimen was naive CD4+ T cells sorted from blood. As for subset: CD45RA+ positively selected. The chain uses TRBV18 and TRBJ2-6; 7 bases align to TRBD1. The TCR comes from a man aged 25 to 45 in good health. The CDR3 nucleotides are TGTGCCAGCTCACCTGTTAAAGGGACAGCACTCTCTGGGGCCAACGTCCTGACTTTC. This encodes CASSPVKGTALSGANVLTF.